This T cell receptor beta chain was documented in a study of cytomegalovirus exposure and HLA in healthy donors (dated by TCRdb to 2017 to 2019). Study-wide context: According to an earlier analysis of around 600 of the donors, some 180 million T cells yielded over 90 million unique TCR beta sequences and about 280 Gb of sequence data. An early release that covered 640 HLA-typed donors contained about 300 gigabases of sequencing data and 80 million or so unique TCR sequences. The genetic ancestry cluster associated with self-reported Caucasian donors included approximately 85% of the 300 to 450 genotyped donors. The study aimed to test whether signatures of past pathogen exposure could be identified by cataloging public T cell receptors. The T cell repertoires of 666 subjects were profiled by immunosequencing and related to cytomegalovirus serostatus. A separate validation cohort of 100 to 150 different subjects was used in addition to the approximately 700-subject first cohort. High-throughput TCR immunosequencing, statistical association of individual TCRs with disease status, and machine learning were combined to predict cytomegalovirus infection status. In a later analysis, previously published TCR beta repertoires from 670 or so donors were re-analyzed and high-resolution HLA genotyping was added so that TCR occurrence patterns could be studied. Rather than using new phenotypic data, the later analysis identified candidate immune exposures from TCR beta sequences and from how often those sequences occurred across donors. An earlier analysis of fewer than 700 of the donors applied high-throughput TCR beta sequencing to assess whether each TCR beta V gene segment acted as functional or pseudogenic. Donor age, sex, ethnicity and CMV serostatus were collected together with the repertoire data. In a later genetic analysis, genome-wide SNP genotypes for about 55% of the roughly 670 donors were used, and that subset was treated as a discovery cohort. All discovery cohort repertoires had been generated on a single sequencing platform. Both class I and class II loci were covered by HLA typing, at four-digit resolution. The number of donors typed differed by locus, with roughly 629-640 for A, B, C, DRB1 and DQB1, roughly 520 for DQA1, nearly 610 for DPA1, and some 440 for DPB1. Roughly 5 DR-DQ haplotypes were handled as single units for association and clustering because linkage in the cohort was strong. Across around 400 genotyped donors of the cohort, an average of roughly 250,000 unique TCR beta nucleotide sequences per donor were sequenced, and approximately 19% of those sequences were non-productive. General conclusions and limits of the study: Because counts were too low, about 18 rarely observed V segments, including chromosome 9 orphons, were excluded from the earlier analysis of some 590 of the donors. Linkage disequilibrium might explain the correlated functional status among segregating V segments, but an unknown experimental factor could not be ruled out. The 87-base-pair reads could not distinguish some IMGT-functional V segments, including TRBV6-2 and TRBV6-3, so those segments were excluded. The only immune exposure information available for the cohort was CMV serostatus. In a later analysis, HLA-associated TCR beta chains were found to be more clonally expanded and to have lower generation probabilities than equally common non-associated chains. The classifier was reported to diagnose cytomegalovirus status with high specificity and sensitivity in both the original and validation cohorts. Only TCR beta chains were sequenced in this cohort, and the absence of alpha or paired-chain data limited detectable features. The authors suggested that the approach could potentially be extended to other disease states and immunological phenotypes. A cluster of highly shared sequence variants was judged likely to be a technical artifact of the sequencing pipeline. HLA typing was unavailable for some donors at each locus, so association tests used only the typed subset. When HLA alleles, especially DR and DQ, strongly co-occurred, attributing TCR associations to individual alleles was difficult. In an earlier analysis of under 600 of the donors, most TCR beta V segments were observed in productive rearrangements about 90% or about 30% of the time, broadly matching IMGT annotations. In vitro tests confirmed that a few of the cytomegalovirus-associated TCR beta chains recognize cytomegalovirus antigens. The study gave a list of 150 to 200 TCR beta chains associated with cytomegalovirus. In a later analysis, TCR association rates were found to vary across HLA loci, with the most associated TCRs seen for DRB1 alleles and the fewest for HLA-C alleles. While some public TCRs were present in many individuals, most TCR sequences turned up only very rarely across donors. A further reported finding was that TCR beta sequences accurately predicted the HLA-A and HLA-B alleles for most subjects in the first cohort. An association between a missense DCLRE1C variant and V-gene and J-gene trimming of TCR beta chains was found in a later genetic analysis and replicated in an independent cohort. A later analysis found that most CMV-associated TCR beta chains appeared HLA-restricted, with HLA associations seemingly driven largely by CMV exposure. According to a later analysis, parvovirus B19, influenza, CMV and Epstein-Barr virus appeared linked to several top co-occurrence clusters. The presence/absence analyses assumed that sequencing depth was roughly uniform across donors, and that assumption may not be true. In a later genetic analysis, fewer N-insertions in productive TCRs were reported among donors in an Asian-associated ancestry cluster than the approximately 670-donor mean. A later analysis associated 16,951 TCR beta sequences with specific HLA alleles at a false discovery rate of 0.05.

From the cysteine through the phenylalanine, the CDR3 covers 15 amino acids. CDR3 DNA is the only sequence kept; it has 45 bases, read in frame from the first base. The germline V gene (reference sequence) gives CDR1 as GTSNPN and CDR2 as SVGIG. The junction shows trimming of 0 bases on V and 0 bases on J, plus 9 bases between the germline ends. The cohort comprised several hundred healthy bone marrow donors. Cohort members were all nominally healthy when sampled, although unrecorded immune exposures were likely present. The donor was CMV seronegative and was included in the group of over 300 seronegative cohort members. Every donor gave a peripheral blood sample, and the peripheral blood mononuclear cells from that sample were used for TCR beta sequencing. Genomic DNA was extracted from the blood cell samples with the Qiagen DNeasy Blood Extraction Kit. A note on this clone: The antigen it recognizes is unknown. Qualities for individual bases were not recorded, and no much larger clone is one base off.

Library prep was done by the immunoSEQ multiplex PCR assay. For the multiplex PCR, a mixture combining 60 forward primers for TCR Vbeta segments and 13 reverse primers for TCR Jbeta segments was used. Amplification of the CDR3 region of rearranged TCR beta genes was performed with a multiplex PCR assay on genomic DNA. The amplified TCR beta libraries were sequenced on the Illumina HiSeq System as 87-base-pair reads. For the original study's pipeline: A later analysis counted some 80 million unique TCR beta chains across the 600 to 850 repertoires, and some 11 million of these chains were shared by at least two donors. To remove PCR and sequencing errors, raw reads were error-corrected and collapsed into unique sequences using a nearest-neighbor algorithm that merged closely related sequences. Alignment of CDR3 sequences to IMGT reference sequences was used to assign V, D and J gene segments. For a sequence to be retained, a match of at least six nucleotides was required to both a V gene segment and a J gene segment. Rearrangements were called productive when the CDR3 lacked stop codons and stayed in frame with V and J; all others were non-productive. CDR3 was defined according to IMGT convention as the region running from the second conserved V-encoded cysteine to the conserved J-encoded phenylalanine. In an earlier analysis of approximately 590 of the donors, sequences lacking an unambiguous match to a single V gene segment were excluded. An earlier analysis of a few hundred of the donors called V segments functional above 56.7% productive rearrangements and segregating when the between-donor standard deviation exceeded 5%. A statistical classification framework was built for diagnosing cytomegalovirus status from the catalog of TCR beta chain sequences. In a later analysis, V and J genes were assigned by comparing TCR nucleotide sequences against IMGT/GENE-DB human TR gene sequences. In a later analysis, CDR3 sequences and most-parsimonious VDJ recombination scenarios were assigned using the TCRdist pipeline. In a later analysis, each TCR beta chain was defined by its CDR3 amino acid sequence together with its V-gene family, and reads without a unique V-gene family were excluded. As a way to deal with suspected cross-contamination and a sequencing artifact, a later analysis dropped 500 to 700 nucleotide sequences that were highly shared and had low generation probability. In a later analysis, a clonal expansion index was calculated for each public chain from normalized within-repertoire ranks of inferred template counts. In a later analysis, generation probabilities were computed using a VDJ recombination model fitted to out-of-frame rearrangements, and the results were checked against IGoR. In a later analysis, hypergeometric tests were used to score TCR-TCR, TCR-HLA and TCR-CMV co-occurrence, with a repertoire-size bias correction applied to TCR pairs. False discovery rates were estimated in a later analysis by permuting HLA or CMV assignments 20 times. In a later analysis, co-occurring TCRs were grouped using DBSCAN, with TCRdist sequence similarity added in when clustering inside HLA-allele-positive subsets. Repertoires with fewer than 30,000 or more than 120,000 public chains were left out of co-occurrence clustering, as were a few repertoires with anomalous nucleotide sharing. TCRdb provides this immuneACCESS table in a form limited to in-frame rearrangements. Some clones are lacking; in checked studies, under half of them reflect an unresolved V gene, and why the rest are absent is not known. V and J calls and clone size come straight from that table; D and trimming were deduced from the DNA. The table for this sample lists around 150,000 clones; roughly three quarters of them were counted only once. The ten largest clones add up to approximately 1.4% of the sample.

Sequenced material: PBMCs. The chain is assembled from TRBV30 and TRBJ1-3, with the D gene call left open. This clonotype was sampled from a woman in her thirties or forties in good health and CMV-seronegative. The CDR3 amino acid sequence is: CAWSVLRSSGNTIYF. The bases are TGTGCCTGGAGTGTACTAAGAAGCTCTGGAAACACCATATATTTT.